This T cell receptor (beta chain) was recovered during a study of shared clonotypes between healthy human individuals. About the study: Three CD4 naive, three CD4 memory, two CD8 naive and one CD8 memory plate were used per donor.

There are 16 residues in the CDR3. V lost 4 bases to trimming and J lost 0 bases, with 12 bases between them. Germline V gene lookup returns CDR1 MNHEY and CDR2 SVGAGI. Original data processing: ImmunoSEQ output lacked quality scores and full-length reads, limiting matched filtering. Profiled with immunoSEQ multiplex PCR; TCRdb holds only in-frame clones, not every one. D and trimming were read from the DNA, whereas the V and J calls and clone size are those reported in that table. The repertoire has approximately 2.5 million clones, approximately 94% of them found once; the top ten carry about 0.39%. Comment on this clone: Its antigen is still unknown.

Negatively enriched CD4+ T cells were divided by CD45RA into naive and memory. Study-wide findings and caveats: Clonotype sharing across four donors was observed for approximately 5% of naive CD4 clonotypes.

This TCR was recovered from a man between 18 and 29 years old in good health. Some clones in this sample may be carry-over from other donors' samples. Sequenced sample: naive CD4+ T cells from PBMCs. Subset of the sample: CD45RA+ positively selected. The rearrangement links TRBV6-5 to TRBJ1-4; D not certain. CDR3 bases: TGTGCCAGCAGTTTACGCCCCGTTTCAACTAATGAAAAACTGTTTTTT. Protein sequence: CASSLRPVSTNEKLFF.